Listed below are T cell receptor beta chains from one sample, sequenced in a study of T cell repertoires in cytomegalovirus infection. TCRdb passed the reads through MiXCR, listing each CDR3 protein once. Of 150,000 to 200,000 distinct CDR3 sequences listed, roughly a fifth were seen once; the top ten hold around 3.1%. Sequencing was carried out using PBMCs. These TCRs come from a human donor in good health (CMV status not recorded). Some clones in this sample may be carry-over from other donors' samples. Each CDR3 is given with its conserved first and last residue. The order of the fields is clone size, J gene, V gene, D gene, CDR3 DNA, CDR3 protein. A D gene is named only where the DNA matches it firmly. Only some rows state a clone size, as once, few, many or a class for expanded clones.

many	TRBJ1-2	TRBV12-3/TRBV12-4	.	TGTGCCAGCAGTTCGGGTTTGGGCTACACCTTC	CASSSGLGYTF
few	TRBJ1-4	TRBV28	.	TGTGCCAGCAGCTCTATATCCGGACACGGACTTAATGAAAAACTGTTTTTT	CASSSISGHGLNEKLFF
many	TRBJ1-6	TRBV7-8	.	TGTGCCAGCAGCTTATCGAGGGGGGGGAATTCACCCCTCCACTTT	CASSLSRGGNSPLHF
many	TRBJ1-4	TRBV12-3/TRBV12-4	.	TGTGCCAGCAGTTGGATCGCGGCTGAAAAACTGTTTTTT	CASSWIAAEKLFF
.	TRBJ1-6	TRBV7-3	TRBD1	TGTGCCAGCAGCCTGTGGACAGGAGGTTCACCCCTCCACTTT	CASSLWTGGSPLHF
.	TRBJ2-7	TRBV25-1	TRBD1	TGTGCCAGCAGGAGTCAGACAGGGGGAAACTACGAGCAGTACTTC	CASRSQTGGNYEQYF
many	TRBJ2-7	TRBV29-1	TRBD1	TGCAGCGCCGGGACAGGGGACTACGAGCAGTACTTC	CSAGTGDYEQYF
few	TRBJ2-1	TRBV27	.	TGTGCCAGTTGGACCATGCCTTACAATGAGCAGTTCTTC	CASWTMPYNEQFF
many	TRBJ2-5	TRBV7-9	.	TGTGCCAGCAGCACTACAGGGTTGGGAGAGACCCAGTACTTC	CASSTTGLGETQYF
many	TRBJ1-1	TRBV7-2	.	TGTGCCAGCAGCTTAGAATCCCGACCCGGCACTGAAGCTTTCTTT	CASSLESRPGTEAFF
.	TRBJ2-7	TRBV5-1	.	TGCGCCAGCAGCGTACGGGGGGCAGGCTACGAGCAGTACTTC	CASSVRGAGYEQYF
.	TRBJ1-2	TRBV5-1	.	TGCGCCAGCAGCTTGGTCGACAGAGCTAACTATGGCTACACCTTC	CASSLVDRANYGYTF
.	TRBJ2-4	TRBV9	TRBD1	TGTGCCAGCAGCCGGGACAGGGGAGGCAAAAACATTCAGTACTTC	CASSRDRGGKNIQYF
.	TRBJ2-5	TRBV7-4	.	TGTGCCAGCAGCTTGGGCGGCCTCGCCACGGGGGAGACCCAGTACTTC	CASSLGGLATGETQYF
.	TRBJ1-4	TRBV28	.	TGTGCCAGCACTCACTCCGCCGGGGGAGAAAAACTGTTTTTT	CASTHSAGGEKLFF
many	TRBJ2-5	TRBV7-2	.	TGTGCCAGCAGTCTAGCGTATTACTCCCAAGAGACCCAGTACTTC	CASSLAYYSQETQYF
.	TRBJ1-1	TRBV5-1	.	TGCGCCAGCAGTAACAGACCGAACACTGAAGCTTTCTTT	CASSNRPNTEAFF
few	TRBJ2-7	TRBV28	.	TGTGCCAGCAGTTTAGCCGTAATAAGTTCCTACGAGCAGTACTTC	CASSLAVISSYEQYF
many	TRBJ2-7	TRBV7-2	TRBD2	TGTGCCAGCAGCTTGGGGGGGACGGGAAGTGGAGAGCAGTACTTC	CASSLGGTGSGEQYF
.	TRBJ2-3	TRBV13	.	TGTGCCAGCAGCCCTAGTCGGAGGGGGCCGGAAGATACGCAGTATTTT	CASSPSRRGPEDTQYF
.	TRBJ1-2	TRBV5-1	.	TGCGCCAGCAGCTTGGACGGCGCAACCTATGGCTACACCTTC	CASSLDGATYGYTF
.	TRBJ1-5	TRBV5-5	TRBD1	TGTGCCAGCAGCTTGGATGGGACAGGGGTGAAGCCCCAGCATTTT	CASSLDGTGVKPQHF
many	TRBJ2-3	TRBV7-2	TRBD2	TGTGCCAGCAGCTTAGCTAGCGGGAACCAAGATACGCAGTATTTT	CASSLASGNQDTQYF
few	TRBJ2-1	TRBV10-3	TRBD2	TGTGCCATCAGTGGAAGGACTAGCGGGGAAGCAAATGAGCAGTTCTTC	CAISGRTSGEANEQFF
few	TRBJ2-1	TRBV6-6	TRBD2	TGTGCCAGCAGTTACCCGGAGGGAAGCGGGAGGGCCGGGACCTACAATGAGCAGTTCTTC	CASSYPEGSGRAGTYNEQFF
few	TRBJ2-1	TRBV5-4	.	TGTGCCAGCAGCTTGGGCGGGACTCTCTCCTACAATGAGCAGTTCTTC	CASSLGGTLSYNEQFF
.	TRBJ1-6	TRBV5-6	.	TGTGCCAGCAGCTTGAGTCAGGACAGCTCATCCCTCCACTTT	CASSLSQDSSSLHF
few	TRBJ2-7	TRBV7-8	TRBD2	TGTGCCAGCAGCTTAGTTGTGATGGCTAGCGGGGGTGACTACGAGCAGTACTTC	CASSLVVMASGGDYEQYF
many	TRBJ1-4	TRBV12-3/TRBV12-4	.	TGTGCCAGCAGTCCGGGACCGGGGAGAGAAAAACTGTTTTTT	CASSPGPGREKLFF
few	TRBJ1-5	TRBV6-2/TRBV6-3	.	TGTGCCAGCCTCAAGGCCTCAAGGGGTAATCAGCCCCAGCATTTT	CASLKASRGNQPQHF
many	TRBJ2-2	TRBV7-8	.	TGTGCCAGCAGCTTAAGTCCAGGAGTCGGCACCGGGGAGCTGTTTTTT	CASSLSPGVGTGELFF
.	TRBJ1-1	TRBV19	TRBD1	TGTGCCAGTAGTACCCGGACAGGGGGTCTGAACACTGAAGCTTTCTTT	CASSTRTGGLNTEAFF
few	TRBJ2-1	TRBV6-2/TRBV6-3	TRBD2	TGTGCCAGCAGTCGGACTAGCAGGTACAATGAGCAGTTCTTC	CASSRTSRYNEQFF
.	TRBJ2-1	TRBV29-1	.	TGCAGCATAAGGGGTCTGGTCAATGAGCAGTTCTTC	CSIRGLVNEQFF
few	TRBJ2-7	TRBV7-6	.	TGTGCCAGCACCCTAGGGGCATCCTACGAGCAGTACTTC	CASTLGASYEQYF
few	TRBJ2-5	TRBV4-2	.	TGTGCCAGCAGCCAAGCGGGAGAAGAGACCCAGTACTTC	CASSQAGEETQYF
many	TRBJ1-5	TRBV7-2	.	TGTGCCAGCAGCTTAGCCGGGAGGGGGAGCCAGCCCCAGCATTTT	CASSLAGRGSQPQHF
few	TRBJ1-1	TRBV20-1	TRBD1	TGCAGTGCCACGTACTGGACAGGGCAGAACACTGAAGCTTTCTTT	CSATYWTGQNTEAFF
.	TRBJ2-7	TRBV6-5	TRBD1	TGTGCCAGCAGTCGGGACAGGCTTACCTACGAGCAGTACTTC	CASSRDRLTYEQYF
many	TRBJ2-5	TRBV28	.	TGTGCCAGCGTGTCGATCGGGATTGCCCAAGAGACCCAGTACTTC	CASVSIGIAQETQYF
.	TRBJ2-7	TRBV19	.	TGTGACAGTAGTATCGGGTCCGGAGGCGTACCCTACGAGCAGTACTTC	CDSSIGSGGVPYEQYF
few	TRBJ1-6	TRBV2	.	TGTGCCAGCAAGGAAGGGGCGTCTTCACCCCTCCACTTT	CASKEGASSPLHF
few	TRBJ2-1	TRBV20-1	.	TGCAGTGCTCAGCAATCCCGGGAGAGGTCCTACAATGAGCAGTTCTTC	CSAQQSRERSYNEQFF
.	TRBJ1-5	TRBV19	TRBD1	TGTGCCAGCCTGGACAGGAGTAGCAATCAGCCCCAGCATTTT	CASLDRSSNQPQHF
.	TRBJ1-2	TRBV6-5	.	TGTGCCAGCAGTTACGAGGGGGGTCCCCGCGGCTACACCTTC	CASSYEGGPRGYTF
.	TRBJ1-1	TRBV12-3/TRBV12-4	.	TGTGCCAGCAGTTTCAGCAGGAACACTAAAGCTTTCTTT	CASSFSRNTKAFF
many	TRBJ2-5	TRBV7-2	TRBD2	TGTGCCAGCAGCTTGGGGGGATTGGGTAGACTAGCGGGAGTCGCGGAGACCCAGTACTTC	CASSLGGLGRLAGVAETQYF
.	TRBJ1-1	TRBV5-6	.	TGTGCCAGCAGCTGGGCGACAGGCGAAGCTTTCTTT	CASSWATGEAFF